This T cell receptor (beta chain) is drawn from a study of blood T cell repertoires in COVID-19. TCRdb's copy holds only in-frame clones and misses some; the assay was immunoSEQ multiplex PCR. The sample records 180,000 or so clones, 83% being singletons. The germline V and J ends were trimmed by 4 bases and 5 bases, with 24 bases remaining between them. CDR3 size: 17 residues. This chain uses TRBV23-1 with TRBJ2-7; maybe TRBD2 (5 bases). TRBV23-1 is designated an ORF whose function remains uncertain. The receptor was derived from a woman aged 45-65 years in a cohort exposed to, infected with or recovered from COVID-19 (not recorded which). The sequenced sample was PBMCs or T cells enriched from blood (not recorded which). The CDR3 bases are TGCGCCAGCAGTCGGAAAGTAGCGCCAAAAAGGGAGAACGAGCAGTACTTC. Protein product: CASSRKVAPKRENEQYF.